This TCR beta chain was sequenced for a study of cytomegalovirus exposure and HLA in healthy donors. Study-wide points: Investigators reported around 150 TCR beta chains as tied to cytomegalovirus. What a later analysis reportedly showed was that an Asian-associated ancestry cluster had fewer N-insertions than the approximately 720-donor mean. Based on reports, TCR beta sequences accurately predicted HLA-A and HLA-B alleles for most subjects.

Comments on this clone: Its antigen remains unidentified.

PCR involved 60 Vbeta and 13 Jbeta primers. The table came from immunoSEQ multiplex PCR; TCRdb's copy has only in-frame clones and leaves some out. Among fewer than 150,000 clones listed, about 72% were seen once. V lost 4 bases to trimming and J lost 4 bases; unmatched junction nucleotides: 4. CDR3 length: 14 amino acids. Germline assignment: CDR1 SGHRS and CDR2 YFSETQ. Sequencing input: PBMCs. The rearrangement joins TRBV5-1 to TRBJ1-2, with TRBD1 identical over 10 bases. The receptor comes from a man aged 45-65 years in good health and CMV-seropositive. The CDR3 DNA reads as TGCGCCAGCAGCCCGGGGGACAGGGGCTATGGCTACACCTTC. Translating it yields CASSPGDRGYGYTF.